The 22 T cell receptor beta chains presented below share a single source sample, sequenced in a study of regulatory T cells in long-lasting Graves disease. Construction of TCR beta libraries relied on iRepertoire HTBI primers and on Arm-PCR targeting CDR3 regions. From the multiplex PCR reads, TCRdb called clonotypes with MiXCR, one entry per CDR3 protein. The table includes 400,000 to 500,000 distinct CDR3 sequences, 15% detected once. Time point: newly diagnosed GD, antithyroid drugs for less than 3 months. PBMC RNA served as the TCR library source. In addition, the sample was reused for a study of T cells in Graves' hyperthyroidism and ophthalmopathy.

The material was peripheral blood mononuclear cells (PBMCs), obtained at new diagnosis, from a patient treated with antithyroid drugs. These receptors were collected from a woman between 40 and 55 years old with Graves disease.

CDR3 bases: TGTGCCAGCAGTTACTCCCGAAAGGGGGATACGCAGTATTTT. Amino acids: CASSYSRKGDTQYF. This chain uses TRBV6-2 or TRBV6-3 with TRBJ2-3; the D gene is possibly TRBD1 (5 bases). Germline values: CDR1 MNHEY, CDR2 SVGEGT. V shed 0 bases and J shed 6 bases, with 10 bases lying between them. The CDR3 has 14 amino acids.

CDR3 sequence: CATRTSTDTQYF. DNA for the CDR3: TGTGCCACGCGGACTAGCACAGATACGCAGTATTTT. V and J are TRBV24-1 and TRBJ2-3; TRBD2 might be the D (5 bases). The V gene's germline CDR1 is KGHDR and CDR2 SFDVKD. This CDR3 contains 12 residues. Trimming cost V 10 bases and J 0 bases, with 7 bases left between them.

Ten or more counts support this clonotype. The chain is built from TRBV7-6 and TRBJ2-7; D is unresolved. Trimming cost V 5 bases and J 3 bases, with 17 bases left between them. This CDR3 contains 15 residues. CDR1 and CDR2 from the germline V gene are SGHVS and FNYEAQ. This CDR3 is CASSLRSGPDYEQYF. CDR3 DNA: TGTGCCAGCAGCCTAAGGTCGGGTCCAGACTACGAGCAGTACTTC.

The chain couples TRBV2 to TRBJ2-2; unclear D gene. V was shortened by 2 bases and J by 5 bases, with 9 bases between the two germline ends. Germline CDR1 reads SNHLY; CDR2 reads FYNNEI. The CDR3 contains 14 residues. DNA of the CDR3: TGTGCCAGCAGTGAACAAACCCCTACCGGGGAGCTGTTTTTT. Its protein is CASSEQTPTGELFF.

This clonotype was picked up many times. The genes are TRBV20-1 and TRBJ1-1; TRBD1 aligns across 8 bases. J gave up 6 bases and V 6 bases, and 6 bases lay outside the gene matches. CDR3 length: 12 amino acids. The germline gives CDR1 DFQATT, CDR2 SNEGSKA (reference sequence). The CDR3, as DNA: TGCAGTGCCGAAAGGGGACAGGCTGAAGCTTTCTTT. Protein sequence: CSAERGQAEAFF.

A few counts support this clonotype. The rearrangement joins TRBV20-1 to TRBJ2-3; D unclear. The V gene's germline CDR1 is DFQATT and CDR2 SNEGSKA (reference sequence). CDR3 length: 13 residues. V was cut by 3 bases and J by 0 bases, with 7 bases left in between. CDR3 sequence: CSARTTSTDTQYF. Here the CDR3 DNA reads TGCAGTGCTAGGACCACTAGCACAGATACGCAGTATTTT.

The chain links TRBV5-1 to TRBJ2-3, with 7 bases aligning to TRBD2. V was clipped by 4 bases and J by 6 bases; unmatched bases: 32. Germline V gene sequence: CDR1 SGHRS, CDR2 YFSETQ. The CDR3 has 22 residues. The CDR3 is CASSRTYARNSQGAGAWDTQYF. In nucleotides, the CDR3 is TGCGCCAGCAGCCGAACTTACGCGAGGAACTCCCAGGGCGCGGGAGCCTGGGATACGCAGTATTTT.

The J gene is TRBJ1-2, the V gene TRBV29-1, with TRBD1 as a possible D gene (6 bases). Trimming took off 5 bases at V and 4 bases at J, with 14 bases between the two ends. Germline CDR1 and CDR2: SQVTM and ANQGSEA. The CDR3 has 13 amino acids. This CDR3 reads CSVYRDKPYGYTF. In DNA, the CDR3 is TGCAGCGTTTACCGGGACAAGCCCTATGGCTACACCTTC.

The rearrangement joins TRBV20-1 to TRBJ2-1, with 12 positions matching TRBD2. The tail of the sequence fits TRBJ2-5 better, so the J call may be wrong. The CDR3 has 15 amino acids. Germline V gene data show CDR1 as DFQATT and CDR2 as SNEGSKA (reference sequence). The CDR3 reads CSAQGLAGIRETQYF. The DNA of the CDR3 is TGCAGTGCGCAAGGACTAGCGGGGATCCGGGAGACCCAGTACTTC.

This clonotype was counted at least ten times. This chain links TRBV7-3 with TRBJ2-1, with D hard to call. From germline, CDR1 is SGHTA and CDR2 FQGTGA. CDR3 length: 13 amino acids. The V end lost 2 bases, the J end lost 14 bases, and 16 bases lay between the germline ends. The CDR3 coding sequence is TGTGCCAGCAGCTTATCGACCCGGCCCCGAAAGTTCTTC. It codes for CASSLSTRPRKFF.

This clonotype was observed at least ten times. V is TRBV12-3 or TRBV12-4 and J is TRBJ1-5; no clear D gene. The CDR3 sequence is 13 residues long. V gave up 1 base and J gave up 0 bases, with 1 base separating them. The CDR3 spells CASSLVSNQPQHF. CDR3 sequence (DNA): TGTGCCAGCAGTTTAGTTAGCAATCAGCCCCAGCATTTT.

CDR3 DNA sequence: TGCAGTGCTAGAGAGTCGGCCGTCAGATCTGGAAACACCATATATTTT. Its translation: CSARESAVRSGNTIYF. The V call is TRBV20-1, the J call TRBJ1-3; D is undetermined. Germline CDR1 reads DFQATT; CDR2 reads SNEGSKA (reference sequence). CDR3 size: 16 residues. With 0 bases removed from V and 1 base from J, the gap between germline ends came to 13 bases.

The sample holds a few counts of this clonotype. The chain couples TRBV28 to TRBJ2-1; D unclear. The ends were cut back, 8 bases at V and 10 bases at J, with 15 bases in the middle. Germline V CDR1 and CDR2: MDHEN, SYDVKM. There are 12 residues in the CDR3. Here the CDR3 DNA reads TGTGCCAGCGGATTACCGGACGACGAGCAGTTCTTC. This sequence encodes CASGLPDDEQFF.

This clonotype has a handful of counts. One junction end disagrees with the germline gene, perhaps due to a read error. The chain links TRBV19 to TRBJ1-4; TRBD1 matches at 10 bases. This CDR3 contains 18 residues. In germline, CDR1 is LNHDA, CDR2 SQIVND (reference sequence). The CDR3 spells CASADSGQGFYTSEKLFF. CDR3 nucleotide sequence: TGTGCCAGTGCTGACTCGGGACAGGGGTTCTATACTAGTGAAAAACTGTTTTTT.

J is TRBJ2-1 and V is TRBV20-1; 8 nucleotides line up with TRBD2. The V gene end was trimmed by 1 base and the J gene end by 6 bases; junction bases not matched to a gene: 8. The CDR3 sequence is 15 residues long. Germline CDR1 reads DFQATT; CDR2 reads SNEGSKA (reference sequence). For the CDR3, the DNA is TGCAGTGCTAGAGTTACTAGCGGACGGCTCAATGAGCAGTTCTTC. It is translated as CSARVTSGRLNEQFF.

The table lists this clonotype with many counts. The CDR3, as DNA: TGTGCCAGCTGCGGGACAGGAGCTAACTATGGCTACACCTTC. This translates into CASCGTGANYGYTF. This rearrangement joins TRBV12-3 or TRBV12-4 to TRBJ1-2; 8 bases line up with TRBD1. This CDR3 has 14 amino acids. Trimming removed 8 bases from V and 0 bases from J; junction bases left unmatched: 5.

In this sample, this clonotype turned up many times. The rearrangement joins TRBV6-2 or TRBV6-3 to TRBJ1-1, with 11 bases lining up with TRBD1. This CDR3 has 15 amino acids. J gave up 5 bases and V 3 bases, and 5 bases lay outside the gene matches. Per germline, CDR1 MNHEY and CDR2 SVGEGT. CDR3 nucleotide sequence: TGTGCCAGCAGTTATTTGGACAGGGGGCTGACTGAAGCTTTCTTT. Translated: CASSYLDRGLTEAFF.

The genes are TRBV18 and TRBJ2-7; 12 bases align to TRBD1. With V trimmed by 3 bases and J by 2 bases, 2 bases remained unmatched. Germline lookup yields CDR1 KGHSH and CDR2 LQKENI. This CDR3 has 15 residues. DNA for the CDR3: TGTGCCAGCTCACCGGGACAGGGGGCCCCCTACGAGCAGTACTTC. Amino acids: CASSPGQGAPYEQYF.

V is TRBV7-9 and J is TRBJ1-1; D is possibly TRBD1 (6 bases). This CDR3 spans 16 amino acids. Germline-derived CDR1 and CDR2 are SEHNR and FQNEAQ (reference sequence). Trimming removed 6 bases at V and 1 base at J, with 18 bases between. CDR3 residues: CASRPREGGANTEAFF. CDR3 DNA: TGTGCCAGCAGACCTCGGGAGGGGGGGGCGAACACTGAAGCTTTCTTT.

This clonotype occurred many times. The CDR3 sequence is CASSEAGNEKLFF. The CDR3 DNA follows: TGTGCCAGCAGTGAAGCGGGGAATGAAAAACTGTTTTTT. This chain connects TRBV2 to TRBJ1-4; D is unresolved. With 0 bases removed from V and 5 bases from J, the gap between germline ends came to 4 bases. This CDR3 comprises 13 residues. In germline, CDR1 is SNHLY, CDR2 FYNNEI.

The CDR3 sequence is CAVRDSGILNEQFF. The CDR3 nucleotides are TGTGCCGTACGAGATAGCGGGATATTGAATGAGCAGTTCTTC. This chain joins TRBV19 and TRBJ2-1; 8 positions agree with TRBD2. CDR1 LNHDA and CDR2 SQIVND come from the germline V gene (reference sequence). Unmatched junction bases numbered 13, after V lost 11 bases and J lost 7 bases. This CDR3 has 14 residues. Full variable domain (rest looked up from reference TRBV19 and TRBJ2-1): DGGITQSPKYLFRKEGQNVTLSCEQNLNHDAMYWYRQDPGQGLRLIYYSQIVNDFQKGDIAEGYSVSREKKESFPLTVTSAQKNPTAFYLCAVRDSGILNEQFFGPGTRLTVL.

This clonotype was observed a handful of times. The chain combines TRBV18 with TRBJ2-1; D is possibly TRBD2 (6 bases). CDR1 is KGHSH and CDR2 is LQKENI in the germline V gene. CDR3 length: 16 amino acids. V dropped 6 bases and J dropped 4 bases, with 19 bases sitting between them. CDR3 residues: CASSRAIAEGYNEQFF. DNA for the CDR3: TGTGCCAGCTCGCGGGCGATAGCGGAGGGATACAATGAGCAGTTCTTC.